This TCR beta chain comes out of a study of blood T cell repertoires in COVID-19. Study information: PBMCs, B-cell-depleted T cells, or T cells provided the cDNA or gDNA that made up the material.

In the original analysis: Reference gene primers were amplified, and this amplification served to estimate nucleated cell counts. Libraries were prepared by immunoSEQ multiplex PCR; TCRdb keeps only in-frame clonotypes and omits some of them. V and J calls and clone size follow that table, whereas D and trimming were derived from the DNA. The sample has about 190,000 clones, about four fifths seen once. In germline, CDR1 is LNHDA, CDR2 SQIVND (reference sequence). CDR3 length: 13 amino acids. The germline V and J ends were trimmed by 4 bases and 4 bases, with 11 bases remaining between them. Source material: peripheral blood. This TCR was sampled from a woman between 65 and 79 years old with active or convalescent COVID-19. The chain links TRBV19 to TRBJ2-7; D is perhaps TRBD1 (5 bases). The CDR3 reads CASSSTGPYEQYF. DNA of the CDR3: TGTGCCAGTAGTAGCACAGGACCATACGAGCAGTACTTC.